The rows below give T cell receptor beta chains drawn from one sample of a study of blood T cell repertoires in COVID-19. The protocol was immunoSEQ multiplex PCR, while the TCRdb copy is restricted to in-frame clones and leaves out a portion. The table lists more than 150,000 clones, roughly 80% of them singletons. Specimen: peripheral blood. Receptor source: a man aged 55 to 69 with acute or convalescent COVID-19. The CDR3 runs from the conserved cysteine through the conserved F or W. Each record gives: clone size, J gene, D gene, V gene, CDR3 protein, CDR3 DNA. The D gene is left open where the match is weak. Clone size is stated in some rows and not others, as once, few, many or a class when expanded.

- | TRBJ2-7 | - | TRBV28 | CASSIRIPLVYEQYF | TGTGCCAGCAGTATCAGGATCCCCTTAGTCTACGAGCAGTACTTC
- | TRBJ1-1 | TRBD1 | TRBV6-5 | CASSFGQGGAFF | TGTGCCAGCAGTTTCGGACAGGGGGGTGCTTTCTTT
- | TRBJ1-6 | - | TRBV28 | CASAVTGYYNSPLHF | TGTGCCAGTGCGGTTACAGGGTATTATAATTCACCCCTCCACTTT
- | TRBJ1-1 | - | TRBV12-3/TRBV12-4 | CASSVTQNTEAFF | TGTGCCAGCAGTGTAACTCAGAACACTGAAGCTTTCTTT
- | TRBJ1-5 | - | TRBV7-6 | CASSFWLQGRKNQPQHF | TGTGCCAGCAGCTTCTGGCTACAGGGTCGGAAGAATCAGCCCCAGCATTTT
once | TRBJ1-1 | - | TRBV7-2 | CASSRGMNTEAFF | TGTGCCAGCAGTCGGGGGATGAACACTGAAGCTTTCTTT
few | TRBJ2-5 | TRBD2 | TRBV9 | CASSVGVAGGQETQYF | TGTGCCAGCAGCGTAGGGGTAGCGGGGGGGCAAGAGACCCAGTACTTC
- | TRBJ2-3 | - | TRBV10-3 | CAMRTARTDTQYF | TGTGCCATGAGGACAGCCCGCACAGATACGCAGTATTTT
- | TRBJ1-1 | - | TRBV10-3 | CAIAAVNTEAFF | TGTGCCATTGCGGCGGTGAACACTGAAGCTTTCTTT
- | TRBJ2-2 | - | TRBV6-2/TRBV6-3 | CASSTGTSQRTGELFF | TGTGCCAGCAGCACGGGGACATCCCAGCGCACCGGGGAGCTGTTTTTT
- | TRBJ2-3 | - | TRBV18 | CASSPTDLPDTQYF | TGTGCCAGCTCACCCACGGACTTACCAGATACGCAGTATTTT
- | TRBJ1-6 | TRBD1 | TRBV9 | CASSRGPSYNSPLHF | TGTGCCAGCAGCAGGGGGCCTTCCTATAATTCACCCCTCCACTTT
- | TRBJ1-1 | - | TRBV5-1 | CASSLAPSEGRAFF | TGCGCCAGCAGCTTAGCCCCGTCTGAGGGTCGGGCTTTCTTT
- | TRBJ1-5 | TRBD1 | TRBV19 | CASTPAGTGNQPQHF | TGTGCCAGTACCCCTGCCGGGACAGGGAATCAGCCCCAGCATTTT
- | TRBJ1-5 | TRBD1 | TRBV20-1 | CSASPTGVNQPQHF | TGCAGTGCTAGTCCGACAGGGGTCAATCAGCCCCAGCATTTT
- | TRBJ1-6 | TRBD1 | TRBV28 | CASSLGTGSYSPLHF | TGTGCCAGCAGTTTAGGGACAGGGAGCTATTCACCCCTCCACTTT
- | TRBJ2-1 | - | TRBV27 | CASSRRGQIYNEQFF | TGTGCCAGCAGCCGGCGGGGACAGATTTACAATGAGCAGTTCTTC
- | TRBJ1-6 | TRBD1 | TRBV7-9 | CASSSGDSGSPLHF | TGTGCCAGCAGCTCCGGGGACAGTGGTTCACCCCTCCACTTT